A selection of T cell receptor beta chains follows, all from one sample in a study of identical twins. One entry per CDR3 protein results from TCRdb running MiXCR on the 5' RACE reads. The sample lists hundreds of thousands of distinct CDR3 sequences, less than 25% occurring once. This same sample was also taken into another study, of T cells expressing NK-cell markers.

The sample was CD4+ T cells sorted from blood. These receptors were obtained from a young woman in good health. CDR3s include the opening cysteine and the closing phenylalanine or tryptophan. Each record gives: J gene, D gene, V gene, clone size, CDR3 DNA, CDR3 protein. A D gene is named only where the DNA matches it firmly. Expanded clones are given a class, and other clones once, few, many or no size at all.

j_call: TRBJ1-1; d_call: NA; v_call: TRBV6-5; clone_size: NA; cdr3_nt: TGTGCCAGCAGTTATCCCGCAGCGAACACTGAAGCTTTCTTT; cdr3_aa: CASSYPAANTEAFF
j_call: TRBJ1-2; d_call: NA; v_call: TRBV15; clone_size: few; cdr3_nt: TGTGCCACCAGCAGGCCAGGACAGCTCTATGGCTACACCTTC; cdr3_aa: CATSRPGQLYGYTF
j_call: TRBJ2-7; d_call: NA; v_call: TRBV20-1; clone_size: few; cdr3_nt: TGCAGTGCTAGTTTTACGGCCTCGGCAGTCGAGCAGTACTTC; cdr3_aa: CSASFTASAVEQYF
j_call: TRBJ1-3; d_call: TRBD1; v_call: TRBV7-6; clone_size: NA; cdr3_nt: TGTGCCAGCAGCTTAGAGGGGCTAGGGGGCAGCTCTGGAAACACCATATATTTT; cdr3_aa: CASSLEGLGGSSGNTIYF
j_call: TRBJ1-1; d_call: NA; v_call: TRBV20-1; clone_size: few; cdr3_nt: TGCAGTGCTAGTGGGGGGGCGGTGAACACTGAAGCTTTCTTT; cdr3_aa: CSASGGAVNTEAFF
j_call: TRBJ2-5; d_call: NA; v_call: TRBV6-1; clone_size: NA; cdr3_nt: TGTGCCAGCAGCCGCGGACCGGGCCCGGAGACCCAGTACTTC; cdr3_aa: CASSRGPGPETQYF
j_call: TRBJ1-2; d_call: NA; v_call: TRBV7-3; clone_size: few; cdr3_nt: TGTGCCAGCAGCTTAAGCCAGGTCTATGGCTACACCTTC; cdr3_aa: CASSLSQVYGYTF
j_call: TRBJ2-3; d_call: NA; v_call: TRBV7-2; clone_size: few; cdr3_nt: TGTGCCAGCAGCTTAGCGCATAGCACAGATACGCAGTATTTT; cdr3_aa: CASSLAHSTDTQYF
j_call: TRBJ1-2; d_call: TRBD1; v_call: TRBV12-3/TRBV12-4; clone_size: few; cdr3_nt: TGTGCCAGCAGTGACAGGGGGCCTTATGGCTACACCTTC; cdr3_aa: CASSDRGPYGYTF
j_call: TRBJ2-1; d_call: TRBD2; v_call: TRBV20-1; clone_size: once; cdr3_nt: TGCTGTGCTTCCCGCGGTCCGCGGGGGGGCTATGAGCAGTTCTTC; cdr3_aa: CCASRGPRGGYEQFF
j_call: TRBJ1-5; d_call: NA; v_call: TRBV20-1; clone_size: NA; cdr3_nt: TGCAGTGTCCAGAAACGGGCCCTTGGGTCTCAGCCCCAGCATTTT; cdr3_aa: CSVQKRALGSQPQHF
j_call: TRBJ1-1; d_call: NA; v_call: TRBV2; clone_size: NA; cdr3_nt: TGTGCCAGCAGTGCCCCACAGGTAATGAACACTGAAGCTTTCTTT; cdr3_aa: CASSAPQVMNTEAFF
j_call: TRBJ1-2; d_call: NA; v_call: TRBV20-1; clone_size: NA; cdr3_nt: TGCAGTGCCCCAGTGAGGCAAGATCTCGGCTACACCTTC; cdr3_aa: CSAPVRQDLGYTF
j_call: TRBJ2-3; d_call: NA; v_call: TRBV6-5; clone_size: few; cdr3_nt: TGTGCCAGCCAAACAGATACGCAGTATTTT; cdr3_aa: CASQTDTQYF
j_call: TRBJ2-2; d_call: NA; v_call: TRBV5-5; clone_size: NA; cdr3_nt: TGTGCCAGCAGCCCAGACGCGTTCACCGGGGAGCTGTTTTTT; cdr3_aa: CASSPDAFTGELFF
j_call: TRBJ1-1; d_call: NA; v_call: TRBV12-3/TRBV12-4; clone_size: few; cdr3_nt: TGTGCCAGCAGTTTATCGGGGGGCGAGGGAGCTTTCTTT; cdr3_aa: CASSLSGGEGAFF
j_call: TRBJ1-2; d_call: TRBD1; v_call: TRBV3-1; clone_size: NA; cdr3_nt: TGTGCCAGCACAATGACAGGGGGCGCGAGCGGCTACACCTTC; cdr3_aa: CASTMTGGASGYTF